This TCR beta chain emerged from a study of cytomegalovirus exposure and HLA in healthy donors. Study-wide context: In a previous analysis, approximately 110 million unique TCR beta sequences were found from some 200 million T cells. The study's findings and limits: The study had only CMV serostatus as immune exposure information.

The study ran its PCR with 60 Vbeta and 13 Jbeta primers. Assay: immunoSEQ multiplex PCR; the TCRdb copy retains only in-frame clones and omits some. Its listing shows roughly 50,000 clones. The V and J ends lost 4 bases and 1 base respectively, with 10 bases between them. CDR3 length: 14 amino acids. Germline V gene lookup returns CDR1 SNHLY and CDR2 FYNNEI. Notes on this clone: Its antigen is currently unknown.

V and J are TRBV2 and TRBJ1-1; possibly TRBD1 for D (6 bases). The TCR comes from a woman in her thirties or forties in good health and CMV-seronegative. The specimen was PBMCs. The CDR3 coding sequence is TGTGCCAGCAGTGTATGGGGGCCGAACACTGAAGCTTTCTTT. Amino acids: CASSVWGPNTEAFF.